The rows below give T cell receptor beta chains drawn from one sample of a study of cytomegalovirus exposure and HLA in healthy donors. Profiling relied on immunoSEQ multiplex PCR, and the TCRdb table lists in-frame clones only, not all of them. Among more than 200,000 clones, more than 75% were seen once, and the ten largest hold 9.5% to 15%. Sequenced: PBMCs. All receptors derive from a young man in good health and CMV-seropositive. Each CDR3 is given with its conserved first and last residue. Each record gives: J gene, D gene, V gene, clone size, CDR3 DNA, CDR3 protein. D genes are given only for firm matches. Clone size appears in some rows only: once, few, many, or a class for an expanded clone.

TRBJ2-3	TRBD2	TRBV5-1	-	TGCGCCAGCAGCGGACTAGCGGGAGGTAGCACAGATACGCAGTATTTT	CASSGLAGGSTDTQYF
TRBJ2-7	-	TRBV20-1	-	TGCAGTGCCCAGACAGACTACGAGCAGTACTTC	CSAQTDYEQYF
TRBJ1-2	-	TRBV28	-	TGTGCCAGCAGTTTGCGAAACTATGGCTACACCTTC	CASSLRNYGYTF
TRBJ2-1	TRBD2	TRBV6-4	many	TGTGCCAGCAGTGACTCGACTAGCGGGAGCAATGAGCAGTTCTTC	CASSDSTSGSNEQFF
TRBJ2-5	-	TRBV28	-	TGTGCCAGCAGTTTAGCCAAAAAAGAGACCCAGTACTTC	CASSLAKKETQYF
TRBJ2-2	TRBD2	TRBV10-3	-	TGTGCCATCAGTGGGGGACTAGCGGGAGCAGCGGGGGAGCTGTTTTTT	CAISGGLAGAAGELFF
TRBJ2-2	TRBD2	TRBV9	-	TGTGCCAGCAGCCCTCCTAGCGGGAGTTTCACCGGGGAGCTGTTTTTT	CASSPPSGSFTGELFF
TRBJ2-7	-	TRBV27	-	TGTGCCAGCAGTTTCTCCGGGGCCTACGAGCAGTACTTC	CASSFSGAYEQYF
TRBJ1-5	TRBD1	TRBV7-8	-	TGTGCCAGCAGCTTAGGACAGGGAGGGTTCGAGCAGCCCCAGCATTTT	CASSLGQGGFEQPQHF
TRBJ1-5	TRBD1	TRBV6-6	-	TGTGCCAGCCGCAGGGGGGATCAGCCCCAGCATTTT	CASRRGDQPQHF
TRBJ1-1	-	TRBV2	-	TGTGCCAGCAGTGGGGTTACAGGATCTGAAGCTTTCTTT	CASSGVTGSEAFF
TRBJ1-2	-	TRBV28	-	TGTGCCAGCAGTTTATCCAGGGGCGCATATGGCTACACCTTC	CASSLSRGAYGYTF
TRBJ2-3	-	TRBV30	-	TGTGCCTGGAAAAAGGGGGATTTAGATACGCAGTATTTT	CAWKKGDLDTQYF
TRBJ2-1	-	TRBV7-6	-	TGTGCCAGCAGCTTATACGGCTACAATGAGCAGTTCTTC	CASSLYGYNEQFF
TRBJ2-3	TRBD2	TRBV4-3	-	TGCGCCAGCAGCCAAGATGGGGGCATTGAAGCGGGAGGAAGTACAGATACGCAGTATTTT	CASSQDGGIEAGGSTDTQYF
TRBJ2-1	TRBD2	TRBV7-9	-	TGTGCCAGCAGCTCCCTGACTAAGCGGGAGGGCCTCTACAATGAGCAGTTCTTC	CASSSLTKREGLYNEQFF
TRBJ2-7	TRBD2	TRBV6-5	-	TGTGCCAGCAGACAAAAAGCGGGAGGGACCTACGAGCAGTACTTC	CASRQKAGGTYEQYF
TRBJ2-3	TRBD2	TRBV7-2	-	TGTGCCAGCAGCTTAGTGGCTAGCGGAGAAGATACGCAGTATTTT	CASSLVASGEDTQYF
TRBJ2-5	TRBD2	TRBV7-2	few	TGTGCCAGCAGCTCGGGACTAGCGGGAGGTCAGGAGACCCAGTACTTC	CASSSGLAGGQETQYF
TRBJ1-3	-	TRBV11-2	-	TGTGCCAGCAGCTTAGGGCAGACAGAGCACACCATATATTTT	CASSLGQTEHTIYF
TRBJ2-7	-	TRBV4-1	-	TGCGCCAGCAGCCAAGTCGCGACGCCAGACTACGAGCAGTACTTC	CASSQVATPDYEQYF
TRBJ2-7	-	TRBV7-2	-	TGTGCCAGCAGCACGAGCTCCTACGAGCAGTACTTC	CASSTSSYEQYF
TRBJ1-4	-	TRBV2	-	TGTGCCAGCAGTGCTTCGGGTGAAAAACTGTTTTTT	CASSASGEKLFF
TRBJ1-1	-	TRBV6-5	-	TGTGCCAGCAGCCGGGGACCCGAAGCTTTCTTT	CASSRGPEAFF
TRBJ1-1	TRBD1	TRBV15	-	TGTGCCACCAGCAGAGACCCGGGACAGGGGTTTTTGAACACTGAAGCTTTCTTT	CATSRDPGQGFLNTEAFF
TRBJ2-7	TRBD1	TRBV6-5	-	TGTGCCAGCAGAACTCAGGGGGTAAACTCCTACGAGCAGTACTTC	CASRTQGVNSYEQYF
TRBJ2-5	-	TRBV7-9	-	TGTGCCAGCAGCTTCCCTCCGACACAAGAGACCCAGTACTTC	CASSFPPTQETQYF
TRBJ1-1	-	TRBV29-1	-	TGCAGCGTCGCCGGACGGTTCACTGAAGCTTTCTTT	CSVAGRFTEAFF
TRBJ1-1	-	TRBV30	-	TGTGCCTGGAGTCGAGCGAACACTGAAGCTTTCTTT	CAWSRANTEAFF
TRBJ2-4	-	TRBV29-1	-	TGCAGCGTTGAAAAAGGGCAGGATCTAGCCAAAAACATTCAGTACTTC	CSVEKGQDLAKNIQYF
TRBJ2-1	-	TRBV29-1	-	TGCAGCGTTGACGCTGATCCTACCTACAATGAGCAGTTCTTC	CSVDADPTYNEQFF
TRBJ2-3	-	TRBV9	once	TGTGCCAGCAGCGTAGCTGATACGCAGTATTTT	CASSVADTQYF
TRBJ1-1	TRBD1	TRBV30	-	TGTGCCTGGAACCGGGACAGTATAAACACTGAAGCTTTCTTT	CAWNRDSINTEAFF
TRBJ1-3	-	TRBV5-6	-	TGTGCCAGCAGCCTCGGTCAGGGGAGGGGAAACACCATATATTTT	CASSLGQGRGNTIYF
TRBJ1-2	-	TRBV4-2	-	TGTGCCAGCAGCCAAGTATATGGAGGTGACTGGGGCTACACCTTC	CASSQVYGGDWGYTF
TRBJ1-5	TRBD1	TRBV6-5	-	TGTGCCAGCCGGACCGGGACAGCTAATCAGCCCCAGCATTTT	CASRTGTANQPQHF
TRBJ2-5	-	TRBV13	-	TGTGCCAGCAGCCCACGCCGGGACTTCCAAGAGACCCAGTACTTC	CASSPRRDFQETQYF
TRBJ2-7	-	TRBV19	-	TGTGCCAGTAGTATAGCTCCAGCCTACGAGCAGTACTTC	CASSIAPAYEQYF
TRBJ2-3	TRBD2	TRBV18	-	TGTGCCAGCTCTCAACGACTAGCGGGACGAAGCACAGATACGCAGTATTTT	CASSQRLAGRSTDTQYF
TRBJ2-7	-	TRBV4-2	-	TGTGCCAGCAGCCAAGATTGGACATCCTACGAGCAGTACTTC	CASSQDWTSYEQYF
TRBJ2-1	TRBD2	TRBV9	-	TGTGCCAGCAGCCCTAGCGGGAGAACCTACAATGAGCAGTTCTTC	CASSPSGRTYNEQFF